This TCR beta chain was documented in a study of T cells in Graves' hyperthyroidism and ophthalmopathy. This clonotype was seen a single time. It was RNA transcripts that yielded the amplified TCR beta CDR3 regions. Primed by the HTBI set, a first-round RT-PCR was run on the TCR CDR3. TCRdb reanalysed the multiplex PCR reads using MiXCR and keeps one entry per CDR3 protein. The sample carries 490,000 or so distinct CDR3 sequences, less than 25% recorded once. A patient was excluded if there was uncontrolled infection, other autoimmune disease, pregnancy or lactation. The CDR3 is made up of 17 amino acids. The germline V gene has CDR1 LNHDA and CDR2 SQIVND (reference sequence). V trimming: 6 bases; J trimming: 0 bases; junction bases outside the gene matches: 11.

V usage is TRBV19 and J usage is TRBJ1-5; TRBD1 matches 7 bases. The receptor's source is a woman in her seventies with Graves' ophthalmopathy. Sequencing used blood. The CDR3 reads CASRASDRTPSNQPQHF. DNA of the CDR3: TGTGCCAGTAGGGCTTCGGACAGGACGCCTAGCAATCAGCCCCAGCATTTT.